This paragraph covers one T cell receptor beta chain sequence. Its recognized antigen is unknown. The sample holds no much larger clone one base away, and base qualities are not on file. Patients with autoimmune disease history or receiving systemic immunosuppression were excluded from the trial. Peripheral blood for TCR sequencing was collected from all dose cohorts at baseline, on cycle 4 day 1, and on cycle 7 day 1. The samples were drawn from a first-in-human, open-label, multicenter phase I dose-escalation trial of ivuxolimab. Adults with locally advanced or metastatic melanoma, renal cell, hepatocellular, or head and neck squamous cell carcinoma were enrolled in the trial. Before TCR sequencing, CD4+ and CD8+ T cells were separately sorted from peripheral blood. The germline V gene sets CDR1 to SNHLY and CDR2 to FYNNEI. The CDR3 starts with the cysteine, ends with the phenylalanine, and has 12 residues. Only CDR3 DNA is held: 36 bases, read in frame from base 1. V is shortened by 8 bases, J by 2 bases, and the region joining them spans 9 bases.

Genomic DNA was isolated from the sorted cells so that the TCRbeta CDR3 region could be sequenced. The immunoSEQ Assay was used to sequence the TCRbeta CDR3 regions. In its TCRdb copy, this immuneACCESS table keeps in-frame sequences only and misses some clones. Where compared with another copy, unresolved V genes explain less than half of these, and the others have no known cause. This sample is represented by over 30,000 clones; roughly 89% of them were singletons. The leading ten clones occupy 35% to 40% of the sample. The data derive from a study of OX40 agonist ivuxolimab in advanced cancers. For context, the study as a whole: Ivuxolimab was an agonistic, fully human IgG2 monoclonal antibody directed against OX40 (CD134), a costimulatory receptor. The dose-escalation cohort was roughly 83% male with a mean age of about 65 years, ranging from roughly 23 to 85. The purpose of peripheral TCRbeta sequencing was to test whether ivuxolimab changed TCR sequence diversity and led to clonal T-cell expansion. Partial responses were achieved by three dose-escalation patients, of whom one had hepatocellular carcinoma and two had cutaneous melanoma. Patients were allowed to have had prior anti-PD-1, anti-PD-L1 or anti-CTLA-4 therapy, and more than 30% of the dose-escalation patients had previously received checkpoint inhibitors. The paper covers the monotherapy dose-escalation part of the phase I ivuxolimab trial, which included N ≈ 52 patients. Intravenous ivuxolimab was administered to patients every 2 weeks at six dose levels: 0.01, 0.1, 0.3, 1.5, 3 and 10 mg/kg. Of the roughly 53 patients in dose escalation, about 19 had hepatocellular carcinoma, some 15 had melanoma, 9 had renal cell carcinoma and 9 had head and neck cancer. What the authors observed across the whole study: Which antigens the clonally expanded peripheral T cells were specific for was not determined. Partial responders in the 0.1-3.0 mg/kg groups had among the lowest normalized peripheral clonal expansion, especially among CD8+ T cells. At doses of 0.1 to 3.0 mg/kg, clonal expansion of both CD4+ and CD8+ T cells in blood was seen between baseline and week 6. Low levels of normalized T-cell clonal expansion were also seen in some nonresponding patients. After ivuxolimab, expanded clones were on average more numerous among CD8+ T cells than among CD4+ T cells.

The sequence was obtained from an adult with an advanced solid tumor such as melanoma, head and neck, liver or kidney cancer. This sample comprised CD4+ or CD8+ T cells sorted from blood, obtained in a trial of the OX40 agonist ivuxolimab. The sequence is built from TRBV2 and TRBJ1-1; the D gene cannot be resolved reliably. The nucleotide sequence is TGTGCCAGCCTACAGAGAAACACTGAAGCTTTCTTT. Translation gives CASLQRNTEAFF.